This note documents a single T cell receptor (beta chain) sequence. The target antigen is unknown. This sample is drawn from a study of shared clonotypes between healthy human individuals. Across the study: Per donor, CD8 memory used one plate, CD8 naive used two, CD4 memory used three and CD4 naive used three. Study-level results: Larger estimated richness was generally recorded for naive subsets relative to memory subsets.

The repertoire was sequenced with immunoSEQ multiplex PCR; TCRdb's copy has only in-frame clones and lacks some. Seen here are hundreds of thousands of clones, roughly 97% observed once, and the top ten hold around 0.058%. This receptor was identified in a woman under 40 in good health. The sample was naive CD4+ T cells sorted from blood. The subset was: CD45RA+ positively selected.

CDR3 bases: TGTGCCAGCAGTTCCGGGAGGGGTAACTACGAGCAGTACTTC. Translation: CASSSGRGNYEQYF. V is TRBV5-4 and J is TRBJ2-7; 8 positions agree with TRBD2. Per the germline V gene, CDR1 is SGHNT and CDR2 is YYREEE (reference sequence). V lost 5 bases and J lost 3; bases outside the gene matches: 7. CDR3 length equals 14 residues.